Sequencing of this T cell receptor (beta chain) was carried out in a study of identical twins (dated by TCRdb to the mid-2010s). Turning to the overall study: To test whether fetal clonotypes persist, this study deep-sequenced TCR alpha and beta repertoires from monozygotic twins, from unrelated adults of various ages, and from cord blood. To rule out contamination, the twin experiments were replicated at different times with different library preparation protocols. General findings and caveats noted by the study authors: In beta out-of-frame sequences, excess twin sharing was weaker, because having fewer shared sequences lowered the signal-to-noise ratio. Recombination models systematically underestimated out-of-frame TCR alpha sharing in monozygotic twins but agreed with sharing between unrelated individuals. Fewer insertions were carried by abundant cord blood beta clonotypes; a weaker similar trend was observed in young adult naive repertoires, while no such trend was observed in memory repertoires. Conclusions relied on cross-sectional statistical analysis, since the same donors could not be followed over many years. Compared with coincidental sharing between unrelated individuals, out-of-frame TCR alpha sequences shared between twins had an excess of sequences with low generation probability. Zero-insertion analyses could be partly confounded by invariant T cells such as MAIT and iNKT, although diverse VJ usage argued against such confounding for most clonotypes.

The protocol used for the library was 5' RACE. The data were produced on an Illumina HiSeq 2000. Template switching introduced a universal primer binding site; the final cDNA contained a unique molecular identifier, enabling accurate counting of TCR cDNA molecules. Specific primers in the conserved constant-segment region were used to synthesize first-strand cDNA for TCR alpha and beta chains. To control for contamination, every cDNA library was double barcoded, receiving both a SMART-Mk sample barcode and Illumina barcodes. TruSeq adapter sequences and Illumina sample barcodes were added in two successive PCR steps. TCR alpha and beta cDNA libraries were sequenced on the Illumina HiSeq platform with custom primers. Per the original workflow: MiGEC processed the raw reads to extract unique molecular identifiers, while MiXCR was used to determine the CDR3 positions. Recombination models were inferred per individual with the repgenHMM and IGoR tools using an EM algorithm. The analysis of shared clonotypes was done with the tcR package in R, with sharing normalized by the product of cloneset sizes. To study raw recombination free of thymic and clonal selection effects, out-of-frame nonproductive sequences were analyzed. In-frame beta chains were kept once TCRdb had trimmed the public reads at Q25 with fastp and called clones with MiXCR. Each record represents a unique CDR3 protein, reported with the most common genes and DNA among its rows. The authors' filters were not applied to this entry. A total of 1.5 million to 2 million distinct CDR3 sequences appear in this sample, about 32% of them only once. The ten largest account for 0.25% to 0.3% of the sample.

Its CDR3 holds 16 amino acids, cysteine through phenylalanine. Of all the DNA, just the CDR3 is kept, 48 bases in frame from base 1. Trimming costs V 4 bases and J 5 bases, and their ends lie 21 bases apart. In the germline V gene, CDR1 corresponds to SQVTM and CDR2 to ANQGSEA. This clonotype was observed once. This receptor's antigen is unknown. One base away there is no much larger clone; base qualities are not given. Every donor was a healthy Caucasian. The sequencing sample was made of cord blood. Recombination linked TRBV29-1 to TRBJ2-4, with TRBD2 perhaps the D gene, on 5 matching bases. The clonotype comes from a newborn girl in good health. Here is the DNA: TGCAGCGTTGCCCTTAGCGAGAGTGGGTCCCAAAACATTCAGTACTTC. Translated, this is CSVALSESGSQNIQYF.